This T cell receptor beta chain was sequenced for a study of T cell repertoires in cytomegalovirus infection. TCRdb independently ran MiXCR on the reads; one entry per CDR3 protein. The top ten hold 48% of the sample, which has a few hundred thousand distinct CDR3 sequences, about 39% seen once. The V gene end was trimmed by 5 bases and the J gene end by 12 bases; junction bases not matched to a gene: 4. This CDR3 has 11 amino acids. This clonotype occurred a few times. Its target is unknown. This clonotype originated in a human donor in good health (CMV status not recorded). Some clones in this sample may be carry-over from other donors' samples. The material sequenced was cultured PBMCs, taken from culture after CMV antigen stimulation. This chain connects TRBV12-3 or TRBV12-4 to TRBJ2-1; 7 bases align to TRBD1. CDR3: CASSTGVGQFF. CDR3 nucleotides: TGTGCCAGCAGTACAGGGGTTGGGCAGTTCTTC.